This T cell receptor beta chain was retrieved from a study of blood T cell repertoires in COVID-19 (TCRdb year 2020). In the study overall: The collaborator samples originated in the United States, Italy and Spain and spanned the acute and convalescent phases of COVID-19. The material from the prospective study consisted of cDNA or gDNA derived from T cells, B-cell-depleted T cells, or PBMCs. Subjects who had been exposed to COVID-19, were actively infected with it, or had recovered from it provided the deeply sampled blood TCRbeta repertoires that made up the dataset. The repertoires were made available in a free public database intended to serve as a resource for research on the immune response to SARS-CoV-2. The samples were drawn from two sources: the first 160 participants of the ongoing ImmuneRACE study, and 950 to 1,500 subjects contributed by 6 global collaborators. A de-identified subject ID, COVID-19 status, age in years and sex were almost always included in the sample metadata. HLA class I and class II types, where available, came from metadata supplied by the sample provider rather than from assay-based typing. Study-wide findings and limitations: Clinical and demographic metadata were provided uncurated, with the amount varying by source and participant.

In regard to this clone: The specificity of this receptor is unknown. No clone much larger than this one lies a single base away; base qualities are absent.

Cut back by 5 bases and 2 bases, the V and J ends lie 12 bases apart. The CDR3 starts with the cysteine, ends with the phenylalanine, and has 14 residues. Of all the DNA, just the CDR3 is kept, 42 bases in frame from base 1. Via the germline V gene, CDR1 is SNHLY and CDR2 FYNNEI. TCRbeta CDR3 regions were amplified from genomic DNA by means of the immunoSEQ Assay, a bias-controlled multiplex PCR. The authors' pipeline ran thus. Nucleated cell counts per sample were estimated from amplification of reference gene primers within the assay. Sequence reads were collapsed and filtered to measure the absolute abundance of every unique TCRbeta CDR3 rearrangement. For each sample, productive Simpson clonality was calculated as the square root of Simpson's diversity index across productive rearrangements. The immuneACCESS repertoire file appears here via TCRdb, limited to in-frame rearrangements. These files lack a portion of the clones; in checked studies, under half of the deficit traces to unresolved V genes, and the cause of the others is not known. V and J calls and clone size come straight from that table; D and trimming were deduced from the DNA. Recorded for this sample are 200,000 or so clones; approximately 85% of them occurred a single time. 4.5% to 6% of the sample is in the top ten clones.

Whole blood was collected in K2EDTA tubes by collaborating institutions according to the institutions' own protocols. For TCRbeta analysis, collaborators shipped samples as frozen whole blood, isolated PBMCs, or DNA extracted from either of those sample types. The rearrangement combines TRBV2 with TRBJ1-2; the D gene is possibly TRBD1, with 6 bases matching. The sequence was collected from a woman in her sixties or seventies with active or convalescent COVID-19. What was sequenced was peripheral blood. CDR3 region: CASSHRALNYGYTF. The nucleotide sequence is given as TGTGCCAGCAGTCACAGGGCTTTAAACTATGGCTACACCTTC.